This TCR beta chain derives from a study of shared clonotypes between healthy human individuals. Study information: The cohort had two women and three men, ages 18 to 49.

For sorted subsets, 150 to 200 ng DNA per replicate equaled about 30,000 T cell genomes. Profiling relied on immunoSEQ multiplex PCR, and the TCRdb table lists in-frame clones only, not all of them. The table records about 610,000 clones, 95% to 98% of them present only once. Concerning this clone itself: Its antigen is unknown.

Broader study findings: Among non-shared clonotypes, generation probabilities were lower than among those shared by all four donors. Represented diversity, genetic and exposure-history alike, was limited by few donors.

This CDR3 has 15 residues. Trimming removed 10 bases from V and 1 base from J, with 16 bases in between. Germline V CDR1 and CDR2: MDHEN, SYDVKM. The sample taken for sequencing was naive CD4+ T cells sorted from blood. As for subset: CD45RA+ positively selected. This TCR came from a woman in her 30s in good health. This rearrangement joins TRBV28 to TRBJ1-4; D might be TRBD1 (6 bases). CDR3: CATYPGARTNEKLFF. CDR3 DNA sequence: TGTGCCACTTACCCAGGGGCTCGAACTAATGAAAAACTGTTTTTT.